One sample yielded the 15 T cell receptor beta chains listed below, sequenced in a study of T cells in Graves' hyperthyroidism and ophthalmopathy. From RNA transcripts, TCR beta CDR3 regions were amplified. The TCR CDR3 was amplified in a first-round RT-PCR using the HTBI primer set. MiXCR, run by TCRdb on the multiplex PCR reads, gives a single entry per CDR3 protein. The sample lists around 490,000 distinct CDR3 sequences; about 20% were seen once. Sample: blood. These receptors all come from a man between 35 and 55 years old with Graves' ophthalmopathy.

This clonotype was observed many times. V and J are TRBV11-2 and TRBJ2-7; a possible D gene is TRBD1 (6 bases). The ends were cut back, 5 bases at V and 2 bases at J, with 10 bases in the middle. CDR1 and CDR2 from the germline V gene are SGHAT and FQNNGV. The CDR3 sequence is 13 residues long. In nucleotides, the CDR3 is TGTGCCAGCAGCCTCGGGACAACCTACGAGCAGTACTTC. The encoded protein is CASSLGTTYEQYF.

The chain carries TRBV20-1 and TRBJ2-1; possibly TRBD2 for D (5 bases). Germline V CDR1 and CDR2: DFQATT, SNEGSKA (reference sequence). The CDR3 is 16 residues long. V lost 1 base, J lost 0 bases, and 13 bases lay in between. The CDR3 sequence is CSARGRFTSSYNEQFF. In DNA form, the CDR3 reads TGCAGTGCTAGAGGGCGGTTCACTAGCTCCTACAATGAGCAGTTCTTC.

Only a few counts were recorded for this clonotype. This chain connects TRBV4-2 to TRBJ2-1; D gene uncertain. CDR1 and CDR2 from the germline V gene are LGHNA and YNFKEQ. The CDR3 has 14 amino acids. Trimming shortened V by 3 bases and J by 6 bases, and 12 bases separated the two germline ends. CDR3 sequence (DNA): TGTGCCAGCAGCCACGGAGTTTCGGGCAATGAGCAGTTCTTC. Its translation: CASSHGVSGNEQFF.

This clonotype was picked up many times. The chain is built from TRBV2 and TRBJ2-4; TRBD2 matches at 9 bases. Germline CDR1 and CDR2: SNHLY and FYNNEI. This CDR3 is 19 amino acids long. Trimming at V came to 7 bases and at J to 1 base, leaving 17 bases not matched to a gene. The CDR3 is CASNKRGYRTSDAKNIQYF. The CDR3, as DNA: TGTGCCAGCAACAAACGGGGATATAGGACTAGCGACGCCAAAAACATTCAGTACTTC.

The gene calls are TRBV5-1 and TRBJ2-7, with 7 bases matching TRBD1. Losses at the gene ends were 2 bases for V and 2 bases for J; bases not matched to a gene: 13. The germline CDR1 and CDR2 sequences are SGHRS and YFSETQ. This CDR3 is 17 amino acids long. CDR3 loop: CASSLLNRGTGPYEQYF. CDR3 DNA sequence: TGCGCCAGCAGCTTACTAAACAGGGGTACAGGGCCCTACGAGCAGTACTTC.

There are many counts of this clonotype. CDR3 loop: CASTRGGRAQETQYF. DNA for the CDR3: TGTGCCAGCACCAGGGGGGGGAGGGCCCAAGAGACCCAGTACTTC. The rearrangement uses TRBV11-2 and TRBJ2-5, with D perhaps being TRBD1 or TRBD2 (7 bases each). Per the germline V gene, CDR1 is SGHAT and CDR2 is FQNNGV. This CDR3 region has 15 residues. Trimming removed 7 bases at V and 1 base at J, with 16 bases between. The whole variable domain, filled in from reference TRBV11-2 and TRBJ2-5, reads EAGVAQSPRYKIIEKRQSVAFWCNPISGHATLYWYQQILGQGPKLLIQFQNNGVVDDSQLPKDRFSAERLKGVDSTLKIQPAKLEDSAVYLCASTRGGRAQETQYFGPGTRLLVL.

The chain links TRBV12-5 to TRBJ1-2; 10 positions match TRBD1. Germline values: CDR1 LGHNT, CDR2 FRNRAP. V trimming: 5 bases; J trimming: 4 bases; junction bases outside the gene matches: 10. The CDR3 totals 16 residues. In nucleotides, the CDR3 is TGTGCTAGTGGTCCGACCCGGACAGGGGGTGTCTATGGCTACACCTTC. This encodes CASGPTRTGGVYGYTF.

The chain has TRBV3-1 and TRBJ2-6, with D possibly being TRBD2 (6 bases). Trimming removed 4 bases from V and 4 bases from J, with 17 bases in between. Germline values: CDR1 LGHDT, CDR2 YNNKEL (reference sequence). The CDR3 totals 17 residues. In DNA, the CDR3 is TGTGCCAGCAGCCCCCACCGGGGGATAGCCGGGGCCAACGTCCTGACTTTC. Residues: CASSPHRGIAGANVLTF. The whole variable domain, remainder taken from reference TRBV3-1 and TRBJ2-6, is DTAVSQTPKYLVTQMGNDKSIKCEQNLGHDTMYWYKQDSKKFLKIMFSYNNKELIINETVPNRFSPKSPDKAHLNLHINSLELGDSAVYFCASSPHRGIAGANVLTFGAGSRLTVL.

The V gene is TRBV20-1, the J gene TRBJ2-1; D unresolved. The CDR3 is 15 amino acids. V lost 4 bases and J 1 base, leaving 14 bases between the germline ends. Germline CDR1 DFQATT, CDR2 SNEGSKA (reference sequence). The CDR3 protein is CSAKPLGMSYNEQFF. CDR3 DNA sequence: TGCAGTGCTAAACCCCTAGGGATGTCCTACAATGAGCAGTTCTTC.

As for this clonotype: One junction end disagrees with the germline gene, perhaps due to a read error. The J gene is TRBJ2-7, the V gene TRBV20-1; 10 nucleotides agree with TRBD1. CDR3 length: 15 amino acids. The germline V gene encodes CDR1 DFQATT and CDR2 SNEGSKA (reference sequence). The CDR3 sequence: CSASMETGGSHEQYF. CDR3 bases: TGCAGTGCGAGTATGGAGACAGGGGGCTCCCACGAGCAGTACTTC.

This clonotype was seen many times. CDR3 residues: CASSPHYEQYF. CDR3 in DNA: TGTGCCAGCAGTCCCCACTACGAGCAGTACTTC. The chain has TRBV2 and TRBJ2-7, with no clear D. CDR3 length: 11 amino acids. Germline CDR1 and CDR2: SNHLY and FYNNEI. Trimming left V 5 bases short and J 3 bases short, with 5 bases between.

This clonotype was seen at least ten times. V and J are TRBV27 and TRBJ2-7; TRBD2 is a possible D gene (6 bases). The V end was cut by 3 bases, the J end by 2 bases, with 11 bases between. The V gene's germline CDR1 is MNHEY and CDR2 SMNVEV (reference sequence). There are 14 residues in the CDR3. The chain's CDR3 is CASSFTREAYEQYF. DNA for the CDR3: TGTGCCAGCAGTTTCACCAGGGAGGCCTACGAGCAGTACTTC.

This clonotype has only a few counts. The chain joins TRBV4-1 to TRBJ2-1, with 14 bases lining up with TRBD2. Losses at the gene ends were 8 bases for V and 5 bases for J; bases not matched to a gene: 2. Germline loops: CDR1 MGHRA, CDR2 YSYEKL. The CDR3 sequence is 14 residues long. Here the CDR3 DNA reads TGCGCCAGCGGGACTAGCGGGAGCGACAATGAGCAGTTCTTC. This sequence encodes CASGTSGSDNEQFF.

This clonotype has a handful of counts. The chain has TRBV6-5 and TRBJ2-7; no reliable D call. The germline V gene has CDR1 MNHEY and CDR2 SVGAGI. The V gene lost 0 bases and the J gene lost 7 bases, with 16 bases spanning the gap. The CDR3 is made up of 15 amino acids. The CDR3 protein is CASSYSISVGREQYF. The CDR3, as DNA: TGTGCCAGCAGTTACTCGATCAGTGTTGGCAGGGAGCAGTACTTC.

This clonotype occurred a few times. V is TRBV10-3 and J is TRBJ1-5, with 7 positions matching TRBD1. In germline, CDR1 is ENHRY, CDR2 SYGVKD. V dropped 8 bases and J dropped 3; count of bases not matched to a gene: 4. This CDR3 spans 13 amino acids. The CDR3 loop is CAIQGEPNQPQHF. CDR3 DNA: TGTGCCATCCAGGGGGAGCCCAATCAGCCCCAGCATTTT.